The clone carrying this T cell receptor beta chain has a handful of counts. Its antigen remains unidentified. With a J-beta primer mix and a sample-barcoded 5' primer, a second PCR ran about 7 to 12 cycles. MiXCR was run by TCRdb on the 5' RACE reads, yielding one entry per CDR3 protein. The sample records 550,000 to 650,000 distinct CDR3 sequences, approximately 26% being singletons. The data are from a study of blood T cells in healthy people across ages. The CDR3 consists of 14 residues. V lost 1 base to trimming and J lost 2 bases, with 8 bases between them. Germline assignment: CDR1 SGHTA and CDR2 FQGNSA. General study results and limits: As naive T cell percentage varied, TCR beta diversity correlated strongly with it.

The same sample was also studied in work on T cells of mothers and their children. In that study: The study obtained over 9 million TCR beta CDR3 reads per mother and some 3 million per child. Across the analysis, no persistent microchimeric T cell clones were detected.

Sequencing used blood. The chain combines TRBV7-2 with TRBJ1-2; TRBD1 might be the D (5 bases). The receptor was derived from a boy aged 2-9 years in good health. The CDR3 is CASSLVSGNYGYTF. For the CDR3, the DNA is TGTGCCAGCAGCTTAGTGTCAGGGAACTATGGCTACACCTTC.